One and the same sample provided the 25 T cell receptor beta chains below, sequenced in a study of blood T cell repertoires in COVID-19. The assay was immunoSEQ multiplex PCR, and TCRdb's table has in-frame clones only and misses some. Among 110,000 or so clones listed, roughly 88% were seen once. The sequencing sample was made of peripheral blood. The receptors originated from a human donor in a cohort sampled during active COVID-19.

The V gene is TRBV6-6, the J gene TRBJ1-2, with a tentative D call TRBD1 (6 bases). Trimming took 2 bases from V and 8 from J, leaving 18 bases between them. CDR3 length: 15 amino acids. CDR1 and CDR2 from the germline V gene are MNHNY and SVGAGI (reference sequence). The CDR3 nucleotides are TGTGCCAGCAGTTACACACCACAGGGAAGTTGGGGCTACACCTTC. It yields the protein CASSYTPQGSWGYTF.

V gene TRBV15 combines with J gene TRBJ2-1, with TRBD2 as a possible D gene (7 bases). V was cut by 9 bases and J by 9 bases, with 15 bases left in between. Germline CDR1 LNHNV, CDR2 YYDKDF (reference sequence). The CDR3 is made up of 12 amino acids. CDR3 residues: CATAGEGREQFF. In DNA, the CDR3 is TGTGCCACTGCAGGGGAGGGTCGTGAGCAGTTCTTC.

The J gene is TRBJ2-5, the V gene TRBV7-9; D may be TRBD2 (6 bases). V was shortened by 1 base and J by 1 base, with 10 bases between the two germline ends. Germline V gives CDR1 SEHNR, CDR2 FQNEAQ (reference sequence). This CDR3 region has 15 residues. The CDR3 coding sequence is TGTGCCAGCAGCTTAGGATCCGGGAGCCAAGAGACCCAGTACTTC. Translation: CASSLGSGSQETQYF.

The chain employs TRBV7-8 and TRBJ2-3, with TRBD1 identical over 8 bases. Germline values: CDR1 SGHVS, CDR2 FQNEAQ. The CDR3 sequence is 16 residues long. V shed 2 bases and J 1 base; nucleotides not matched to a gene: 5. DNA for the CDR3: TGTGCCAGCAGCTTATCTCAGGGGGCTGGCACAGATACGCAGTATTTT. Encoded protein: CASSLSQGAGTDTQYF.

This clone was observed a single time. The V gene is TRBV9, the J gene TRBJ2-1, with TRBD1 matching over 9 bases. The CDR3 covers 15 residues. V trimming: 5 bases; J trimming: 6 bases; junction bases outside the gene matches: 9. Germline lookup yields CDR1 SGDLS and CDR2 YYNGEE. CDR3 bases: TGTGCCAGCAGAGATGACAGGGGGGGTCGCAATGAGCAGTTCTTC. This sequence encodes CASRDDRGGRNEQFF.

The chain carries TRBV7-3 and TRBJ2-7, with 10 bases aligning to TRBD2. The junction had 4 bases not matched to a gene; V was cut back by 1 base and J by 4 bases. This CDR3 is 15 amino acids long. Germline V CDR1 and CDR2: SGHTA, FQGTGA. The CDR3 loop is CASSLSGTSEYEQYF. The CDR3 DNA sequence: TGTGCCAGCAGCTTAAGCGGGACTAGCGAGTACGAGCAGTACTTC.

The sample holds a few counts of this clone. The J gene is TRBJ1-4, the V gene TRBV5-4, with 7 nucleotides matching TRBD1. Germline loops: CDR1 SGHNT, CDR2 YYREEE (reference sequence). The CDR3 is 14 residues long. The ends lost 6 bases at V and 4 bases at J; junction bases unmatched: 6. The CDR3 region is CASTMNRGNEKLFF. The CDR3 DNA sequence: TGTGCCAGCACCATGAACAGGGGTAATGAAAAACTGTTTTTT.

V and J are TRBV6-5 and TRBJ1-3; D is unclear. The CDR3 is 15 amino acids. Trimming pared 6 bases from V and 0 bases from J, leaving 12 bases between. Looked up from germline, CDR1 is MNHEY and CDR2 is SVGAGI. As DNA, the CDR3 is TGTGCCAGCAGCATTGACTGGAGCTCTGGAAACACCATATATTTT. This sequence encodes CASSIDWSSGNTIYF.

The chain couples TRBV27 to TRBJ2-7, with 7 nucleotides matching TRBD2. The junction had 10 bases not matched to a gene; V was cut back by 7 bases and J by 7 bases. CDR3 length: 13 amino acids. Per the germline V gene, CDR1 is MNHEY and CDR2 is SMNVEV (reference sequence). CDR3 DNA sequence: TGTGCCAGCATATCGGGGGGAGCGGGGGAGCAGTACTTC. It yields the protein CASISGGAGEQYF.

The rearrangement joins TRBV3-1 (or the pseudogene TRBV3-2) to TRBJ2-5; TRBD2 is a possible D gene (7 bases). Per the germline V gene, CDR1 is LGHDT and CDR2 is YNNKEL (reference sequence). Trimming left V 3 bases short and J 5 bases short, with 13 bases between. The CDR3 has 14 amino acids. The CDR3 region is CASSQGGAWETQYF. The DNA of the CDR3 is TGTGCCAGCAGCCAGGGGGGGGCGTGGGAGACCCAGTACTTC.

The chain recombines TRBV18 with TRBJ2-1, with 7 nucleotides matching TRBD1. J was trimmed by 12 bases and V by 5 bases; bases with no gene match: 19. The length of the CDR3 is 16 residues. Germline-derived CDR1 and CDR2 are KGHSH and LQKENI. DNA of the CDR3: TGTGCCAGCTCAGCCGTAGGGGACAGTCATGCTCTCGGGCAGTTCTTC. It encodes CASSAVGDSHALGQFF. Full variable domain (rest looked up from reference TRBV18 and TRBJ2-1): NAGVMQNPRHLVRRRGQEARLRCSPMKGHSHVYWYRQLPEEGLKFMVYLQKENIIDESGMPKERFSAEFPKEGPSILRIQQVVRGDSAAYFCASSAVGDSHALGQFFGPGTRLTVL.

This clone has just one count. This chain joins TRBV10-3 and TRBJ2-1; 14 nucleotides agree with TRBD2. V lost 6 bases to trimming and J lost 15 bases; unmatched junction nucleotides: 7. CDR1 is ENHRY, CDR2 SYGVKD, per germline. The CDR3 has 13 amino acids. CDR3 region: CAIRPGLAGDLFF. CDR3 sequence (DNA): TGTGCCATCAGGCCGGGACTAGCGGGGGACCTGTTCTTC.

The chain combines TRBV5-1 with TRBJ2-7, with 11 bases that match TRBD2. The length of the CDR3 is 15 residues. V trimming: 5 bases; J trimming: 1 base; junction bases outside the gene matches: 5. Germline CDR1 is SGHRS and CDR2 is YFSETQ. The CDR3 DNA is TGCGCCAGCAGTTCTGGGACTAGCGGTTCCTACGAGCAGTACTTC. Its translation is CASSSGTSGSYEQYF.

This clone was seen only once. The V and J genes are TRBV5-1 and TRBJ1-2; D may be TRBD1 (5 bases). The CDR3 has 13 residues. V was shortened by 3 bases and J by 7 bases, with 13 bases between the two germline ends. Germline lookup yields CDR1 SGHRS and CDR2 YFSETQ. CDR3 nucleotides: TGCGCCAGCAGCTCGGGGGAAATGGGTGGCTACACCTTC. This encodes CASSSGEMGGYTF.

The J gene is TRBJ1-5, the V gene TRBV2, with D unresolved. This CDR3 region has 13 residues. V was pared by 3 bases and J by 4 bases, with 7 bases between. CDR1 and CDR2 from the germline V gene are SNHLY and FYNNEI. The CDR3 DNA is TGTGCCAGCAGTGAGAATCGGAATCAGCCCCAGCATTTT. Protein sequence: CASSENRNQPQHF.

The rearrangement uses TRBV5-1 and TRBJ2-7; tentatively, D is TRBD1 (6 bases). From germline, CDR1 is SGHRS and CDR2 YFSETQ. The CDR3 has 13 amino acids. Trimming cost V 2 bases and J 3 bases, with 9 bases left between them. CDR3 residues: CASSFTGNYEQYF. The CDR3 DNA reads TGCGCCAGCAGCTTCACAGGGAACTACGAGCAGTACTTC.

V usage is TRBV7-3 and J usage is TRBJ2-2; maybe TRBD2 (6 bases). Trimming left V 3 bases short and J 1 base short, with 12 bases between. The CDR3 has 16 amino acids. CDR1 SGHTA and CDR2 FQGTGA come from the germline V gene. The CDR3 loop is CASSFRAGMNTGELFF. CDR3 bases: TGTGCCAGCAGCTTCAGGGCGGGGATGAACACCGGGGAGCTGTTTTTT.

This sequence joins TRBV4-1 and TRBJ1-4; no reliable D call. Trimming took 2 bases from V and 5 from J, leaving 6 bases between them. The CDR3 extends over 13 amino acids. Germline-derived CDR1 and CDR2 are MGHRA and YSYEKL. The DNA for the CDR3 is TGCGCCAGCAGCCAACGGGAAAATGAAAAACTGTTTTTT. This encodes CASSQRENEKLFF.

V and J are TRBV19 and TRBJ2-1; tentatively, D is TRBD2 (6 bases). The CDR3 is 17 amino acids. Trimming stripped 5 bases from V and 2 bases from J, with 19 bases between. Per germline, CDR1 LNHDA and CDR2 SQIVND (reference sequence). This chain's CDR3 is CASSSHGLGGPYNEQFF. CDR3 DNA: TGTGCCAGTAGTTCCCACGGGCTAGGAGGGCCCTACAATGAGCAGTTCTTC.

The CDR3 loop is CASSYRGWDIQYF. Here the CDR3 DNA reads TGTGCCAGCAGTTATAGAGGGTGGGACATTCAGTACTTC. V is TRBV6-5 and J is TRBJ2-4; D is perhaps TRBD2 (5 bases). V shed 3 bases and J shed 8 bases, with 11 bases lying between them. The germline CDR1 and CDR2 sequences are MNHEY and SVGAGI. The CDR3 spans 13 residues.

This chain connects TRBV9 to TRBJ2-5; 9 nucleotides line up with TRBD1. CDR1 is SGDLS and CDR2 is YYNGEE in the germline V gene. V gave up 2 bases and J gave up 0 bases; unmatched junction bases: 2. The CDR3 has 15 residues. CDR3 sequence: CASSVGDRDQETQYF. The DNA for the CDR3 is TGTGCCAGCAGCGTGGGGGACAGGGACCAAGAGACCCAGTACTTC.

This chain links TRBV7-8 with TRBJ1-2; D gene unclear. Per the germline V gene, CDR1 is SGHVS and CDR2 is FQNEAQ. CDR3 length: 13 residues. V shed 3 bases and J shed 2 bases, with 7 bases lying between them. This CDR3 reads CASSFGLNYGYTF. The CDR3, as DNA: TGTGCCAGCAGCTTTGGACTAAACTATGGCTACACCTTC.

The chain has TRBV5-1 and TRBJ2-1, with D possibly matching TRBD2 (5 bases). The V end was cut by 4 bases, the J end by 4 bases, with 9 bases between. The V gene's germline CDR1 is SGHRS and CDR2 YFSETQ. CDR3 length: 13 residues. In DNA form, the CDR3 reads TGCGCCAGCAGCCTATGGACTTACAATGAGCAGTTCTTC. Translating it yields CASSLWTYNEQFF.

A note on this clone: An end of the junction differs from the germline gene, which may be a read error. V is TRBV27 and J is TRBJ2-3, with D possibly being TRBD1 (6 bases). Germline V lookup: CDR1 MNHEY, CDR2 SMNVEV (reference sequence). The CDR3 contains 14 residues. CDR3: CATSRGISTDTQYF. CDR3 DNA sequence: TGTGCCACCAGTAGGGGGATTAGCACAGATACGCAGTATTTT.

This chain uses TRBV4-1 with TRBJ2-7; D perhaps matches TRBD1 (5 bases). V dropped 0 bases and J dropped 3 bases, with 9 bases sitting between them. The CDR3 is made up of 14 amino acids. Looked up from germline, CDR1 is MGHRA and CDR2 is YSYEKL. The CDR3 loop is CASSQDGAVYEQYF. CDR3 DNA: TGCGCCAGCAGCCAAGATGGGGCCGTCTACGAGCAGTACTTC.